The clone carrying this TCR beta chain was seen only a few times. Its target is not known. The sample is drawn from a study of T cells in Graves' hyperthyroidism and ophthalmopathy. The study, taken as a whole, reports: Appearing also in blood were most of the thyroid clonotypes expanded above 0.001.

The investigators amplified TCR beta CDR3 regions from RNA transcripts. Carried out on the TCR CDR3, a first-round RT-PCR used the HTBI primer set. TCRdb fed the multiplex PCR reads into MiXCR, producing one record per CDR3 protein. The sample shows roughly 200,000 distinct CDR3 sequences, 18% of them seen only once. Clinical symptoms, serum thyroxine and TRAb, thyroid ultrasound and orbital computed tomography together formed the diagnostic basis. This clonotype originated in a man aged 35 to 55 with Graves' hyperthyroidism. Sequenced material: blood.

CDR3 amino acids: CAWSVQTEAFF. In nucleotides, the CDR3 is TGTGCCTGGAGTGTCCAAACTGAAGCTTTCTTT. V usage is TRBV30 and J usage is TRBJ1-1; D gene unclear. The CDR3 totals 11 residues. Trimming stripped 0 bases from V and 5 bases from J, with 4 bases between. Germline-derived CDR1 and CDR2 are GTSNPN and SVGIG (reference sequence). Variable domain in full (rest from reference TRBV30 and TRBJ1-1): SQTIHQWPATLVQPVGSPLSLECTVEGTSNPNLYWYRQAAGRGLQLLFYSVGIGQISSEVPQNLSASRPQDRQFILSSKKLLLSDSGFYLCAWSVQTEAFFGQGTRLTVV.